This is a list of T cell receptor beta chains from one sample in a study of T-cell memory formation after mild COVID-19. TCRdb re-derived calls from the 5' RACE reads in MiXCR, one entry per CDR3 protein. The sample has a few hundred thousand distinct CDR3 sequences; under 30% are singletons. The sample consisted of PBMCs or a T cell subset sorted from them (not recorded which). The origin of the receptors is an adult woman who had mild COVID-19 (a few samples of this study predate the infection). Cell type and time point are not known. CDR3s include the opening cysteine and the closing phenylalanine or tryptophan. A D gene is named only where the DNA matches it firmly. Rows may omit the clone size; those that give it use once, few, many or a size class.

D gene	clone size	V gene	J gene	CDR3 protein	CDR3 DNA
-	-	TRBV6-5	TRBJ1-1	CASSYSINGHKNTEAFF	TGTGCCAGCAGTTACTCAATAAACGGACATAAGAACACTGAAGCTTTCTTT
TRBD2	few	TRBV9	TRBJ2-1	CASSFRTSGTSPGNEQFF	TGTGCCAGCAGCTTCCGGACTAGCGGGACCTCTCCTGGCAATGAGCAGTTCTTC
-	few	TRBV2	TRBJ1-5	CASSPGGQPQHF	TGTGCCAGCAGCCCTGGGGGACAGCCCCAGCATTTT
-	few	TRBV5-1	TRBJ1-1	CASRSGYENTEAFF	TGCGCCAGCAGGTCGGGGTACGAGAACACTGAAGCTTTCTTT
-	-	TRBV3-1	TRBJ1-2	CASSRDYGYTF	TGTGCCAGCAGCCGTGATTATGGCTACACCTTC
TRBD1	few	TRBV20-1	TRBJ2-7	CSASPRTGREQYF	TGCAGTGCTAGCCCCCGGACAGGGCGCGAGCAGTACTTC
-	-	TRBV6-5	TRBJ2-7	CASSNRGTEQYF	TGTGCCAGCAGCAACCGGGGGACCGAGCAGTACTTC
-	-	TRBV7-2	TRBJ2-5	CASSPLRPQETQYF	TGTGCCAGCAGCCCCCTCCGGCCACAAGAGACCCAGTACTTC
-	-	TRBV11-3	TRBJ2-2	CASSFDRSGELFF	TGTGCCAGCAGCTTCGACAGATCCGGGGAGCTGTTTTTT
-	-	TRBV3-1	TRBJ1-1	CASSQDPAGSRTEAFF	TGTGCCAGCAGCCAAGATCCAGCAGGGAGTAGGACTGAAGCTTTCTTT
TRBD1	-	TRBV7-9	TRBJ2-3	CASSQQGMGTDTQYF	TGTGCCAGCAGCCAACAGGGGATGGGCACAGATACGCAGTATTTT
TRBD1	-	TRBV12-3/TRBV12-4	TRBJ1-1	CASSSETSGGTEAFF	TGTGCCAGCAGTTCCGAAACCTCAGGGGGAACTGAAGCTTTCTTT
-	-	TRBV4-1	TRBJ2-2	CASSPDATPNTGELFF	TGCGCCAGCAGCCCCGATGCGACACCTAACACCGGGGAGCTGTTTTTT
TRBD1	few	TRBV11-2	TRBJ1-4	CASRNRGTNEKLFF	TGTGCCAGCAGGAACAGGGGAACTAATGAAAAACTGTTTTTT